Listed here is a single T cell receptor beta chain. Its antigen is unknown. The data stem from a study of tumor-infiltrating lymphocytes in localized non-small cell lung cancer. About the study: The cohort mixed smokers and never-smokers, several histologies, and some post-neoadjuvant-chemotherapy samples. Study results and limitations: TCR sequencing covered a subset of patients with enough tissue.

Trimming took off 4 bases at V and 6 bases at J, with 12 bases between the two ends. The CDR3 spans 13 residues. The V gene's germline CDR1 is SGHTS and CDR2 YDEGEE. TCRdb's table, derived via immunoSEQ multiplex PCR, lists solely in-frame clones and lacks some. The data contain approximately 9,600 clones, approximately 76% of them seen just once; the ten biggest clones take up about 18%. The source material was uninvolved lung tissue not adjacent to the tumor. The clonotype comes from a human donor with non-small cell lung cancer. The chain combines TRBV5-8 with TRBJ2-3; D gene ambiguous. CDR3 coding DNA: TGTGCCAGCAGCCAAGAAAGGTGGGATACGCAGTATTTT. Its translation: CASSQERWDTQYF.